Here is one T cell receptor beta chain with its context. The antigen is undetermined. The CDR3 has 14 residues. V lost 1 base to trimming and J lost 5 bases, with 6 bases between them. Germline V CDR1 and CDR2: SGHAT, FQNNGV. Primers included in the PCR were 60 Vbeta and 13 Jbeta primers. Generated by immunoSEQ multiplex PCR, the TCRdb table keeps only in-frame clones and is missing some. The table shows more than 70,000 clones, with 60% to 85% occurring only once. This entry is derived from a study of cytomegalovirus exposure and HLA in healthy donors. Overall study findings and caveats: For cytomegalovirus status, the classifier reportedly gave diagnoses with high specificity and sensitivity. What a later analysis reportedly showed was that an Asian-associated ancestry cluster had fewer N-insertions than the approximately 700-donor mean. In vitro, a few CMV-associated chains proved specific for CMV antigens.

The material sequenced was PBMCs. V gene TRBV11-2 combines with J gene TRBJ1-6; D is uncertain. This TCR was recovered from a man in his thirties or forties in good health and CMV-seropositive. CDR3 DNA: TGTGCCAGCAGCTTAGGGCGGGATAATTCACCCCTCCACTTT. Amino acids: CASSLGRDNSPLHF.